This T cell receptor beta chain is from a study of OX40 agonist ivuxolimab in advanced cancers. With respect to the entire study: Ivuxolimab, which targeted the costimulatory receptor OX40 (CD134), was an agonistic, fully human IgG2 monoclonal antibody. Intravenous ivuxolimab was administered to patients every 2 weeks at six dose levels: 0.01, 0.1, 0.3, 1.5, 3 and 10 mg/kg. Of the approximately 50 dose-escalation patients, hepatocellular carcinoma was present in about 20, melanoma in roughly 15, renal cell carcinoma in 9 and head and neck cancer in 9. In the dose-escalation cohort, more than 75% of patients were male, and the mean age was around 60 years, with a range of about 23 to 80. Patients were allowed to have had prior anti-PD-1, anti-PD-L1 or anti-CTLA-4 therapy, and about 40% of the dose-escalation patients had been treated with checkpoint inhibitors. Partial responses occurred in three dose-escalation patients: two with cutaneous melanoma and one with hepatocellular carcinoma. Peripheral TCRbeta sequencing aimed to test whether ivuxolimab altered TCR sequence diversity and caused clonal T-cell expansion. The paper covers the monotherapy dose-escalation part of the phase I ivuxolimab trial, which included N ≈ 50 patients.

The research as a whole found: In the 0.1-3.0 mg/kg groups, partial responders were among the patients with the lowest normalized peripheral clonal expansion, particularly in CD8+ T cells. Which antigens the clonally expanded peripheral T cells were specific for was not determined. At doses of 0.1 to 3.0 mg/kg, clonal expansion of both CD4+ and CD8+ T cells in blood was seen between baseline and week 6. Low levels of normalized T-cell clonal expansion were also shown by some nonresponding patients. On average, CD8+ T cells showed more expanded clones than CD4+ T cells after ivuxolimab.

The trial excluded patients who had a history of autoimmune disease or who were on systemic immunosuppression. In every dose cohort, peripheral blood was drawn for TCR sequencing at baseline, cycle 4 day 1, and cycle 7 day 1. The samples were drawn from a first-in-human, open-label, multicenter phase I dose-escalation trial of ivuxolimab. Adults with locally advanced or metastatic melanoma, renal cell carcinoma, hepatocellular carcinoma or head and neck squamous cell carcinoma were enrolled in the trial. CD4+ and CD8+ T cells were sorted separately from peripheral blood before TCR sequencing. Genomic DNA was isolated from the sorted cells so that the TCRbeta CDR3 region could be sequenced. The immunoSEQ Assay was used for sequencing of TCRbeta CDR3 regions. TCRdb holds this immuneACCESS table with in-frame rearrangements only. Some clones are missing; in checked studies, unresolved V genes explain under half, and the rest has no known cause. Here the sample has 65,000 to 70,000 clones; 75% to 80% occur a single time. In total, the top ten clones hold roughly 1.5% of the sample.

In the case of this clone: Which antigen it targets is not known. No base qualities exist here, and no much larger clone lies one base off it.

The sequence came from an adult with an advanced solid tumor such as melanoma, head and neck, liver or kidney cancer. The sample consisted of CD4+ or CD8+ T cells sorted from blood, taken in a trial of the OX40 agonist ivuxolimab.

The DNA is TGTGCCACCAGCGGGGACTACCCATGGGGTCGTAGCACAGATACGCAGTATTTT. Its protein is CATSGDYPWGRSTDTQYF. The rearranged segments are TRBV15 and TRBJ2-3; the central 7 bases match TRBD2. CDR1 is given as LNHNV and CDR2 as YYDKDF, both from the germline V gene (reference sequence). Trimmed from V: 5 bases; trimmed from J: 0 bases; junction bases lacking a gene match: 14. The CDR3 runs 18 residues from the cysteine to the phenylalanine. Of the read, only the CDR3 DNA is kept; its 54 bases are in frame from base 1.